The clone carrying this T cell receptor beta chain appeared many times. Its target is not known. The CDR3 has 14 amino acids. Germline lookup yields CDR1 SGHDT and CDR2 YYEEEE. The J segment lost 7 bases and the V segment lost 1 base, leaving 4 bases of the junction unmatched. This sample is part of a study of HIV-infected patients and healthy controls. Study results and caveats: Diversity differences between study cohorts were not due to their slight age and sex differences.

Roughly three months, about 14 weeks, into antiretroviral therapy, follow-up blood was collected. Whole blood was used without fractionation, so all unsorted peripheral T cells were included. cDNA was made from 400 to 500 ng RNA using alpha and beta constant primers. Alpha and beta chain libraries were made separately by chain-specific third strand synthesis with multiplexing indices. MiXCR, applied by TCRdb to the 5' RACE reads, yields one record per CDR3 protein. The repertoire consists of some 9,300 distinct CDR3 sequences, with less than 7% occurring once and the leading ten covering 25% to 30%.

The material sequenced was blood, taken during antiretroviral therapy. This sequence was found in an adult with HIV infection. The donor label of this sample is uncertain. The chain links TRBV5-6 to TRBJ1-5; 8 nucleotides agree with TRBD1. DNA for the CDR3: TGTGCCAGCAGCTTGACAGGGGGTGAGCAGCCCCAGCATTTT. Protein product: CASSLTGGEQPQHF. The entire variable domain, with the rest obtained from reference TRBV5-6 and TRBJ1-5, is as follows: DAGVTQSPTHLIKTRGQQVTLRCSPKSGHDTVSWYQQALGQGPQFIFQYYEEEERQRGNFPDRFSGHQFPNYSSELNVNALLLGDSALYLCASSLTGGEQPQHFGDGTRLSIL.